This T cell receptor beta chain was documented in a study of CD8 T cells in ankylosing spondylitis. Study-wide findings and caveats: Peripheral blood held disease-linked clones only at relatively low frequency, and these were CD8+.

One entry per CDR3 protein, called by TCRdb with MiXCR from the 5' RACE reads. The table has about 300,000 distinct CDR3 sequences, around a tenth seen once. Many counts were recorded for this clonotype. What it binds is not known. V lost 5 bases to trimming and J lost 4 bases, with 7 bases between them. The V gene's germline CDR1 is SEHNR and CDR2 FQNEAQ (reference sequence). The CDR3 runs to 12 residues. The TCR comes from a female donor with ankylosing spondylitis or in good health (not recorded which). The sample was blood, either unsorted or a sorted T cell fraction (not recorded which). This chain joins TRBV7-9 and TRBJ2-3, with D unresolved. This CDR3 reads CASSPTSDTQYF. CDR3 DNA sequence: TGTGCCAGCAGCCCCACATCAGATACGCAGTATTTT.